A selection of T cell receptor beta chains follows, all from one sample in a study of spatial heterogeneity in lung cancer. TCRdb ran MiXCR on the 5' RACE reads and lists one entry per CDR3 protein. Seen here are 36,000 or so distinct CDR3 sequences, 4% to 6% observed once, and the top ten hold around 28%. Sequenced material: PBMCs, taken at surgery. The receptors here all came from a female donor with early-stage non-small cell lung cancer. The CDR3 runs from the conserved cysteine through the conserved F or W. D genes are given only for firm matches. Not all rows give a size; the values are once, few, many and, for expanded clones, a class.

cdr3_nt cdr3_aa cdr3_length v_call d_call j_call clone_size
TGTGCCAGCAGTAGACTAGCGGCCTACGAGCAGTACTTC CASSRLAAYEQYF 13 TRBV27 TRBD2 TRBJ2-7 many
TGTGCCAGCAGCCCCCGGGCGGGACTCCCAAGGAGCACAGATACGCAGTATTTT CASSPRAGLPRSTDTQYF 18 TRBV7-8 - TRBJ2-3 many
TGCGCCAGCAGCCCGGGGACTAGCGGGAGGGCGGAAGAGCAGTACTTC CASSPGTSGRAEEQYF 16 TRBV5-1 TRBD2 TRBJ2-7 many
TGTGCCAGCAGCTTAGGTCCGGGAGGGCCCGCAGATACGCAGTATTTT CASSLGPGGPADTQYF 16 TRBV7-2 TRBD2 TRBJ2-3 many
TGTGCCAGTAGTATCCGGGGAGGTAGCACCGGGGAGCTGTTTTTT CASSIRGGSTGELFF 15 TRBV19 - TRBJ2-2 -
TGCAGTGCTAGGGCAGATTGGGGCACTGAAGCTTTCTTT CSARADWGTEAFF 13 TRBV20-1 - TRBJ1-1 many
TGCGCCAGCAGCTCACAGGTAGCCAGCACTGAAGCTTTCTTT CASSSQVASTEAFF 14 TRBV5-1 - TRBJ1-1 many
TGTGCCAGCCGGGGACAGGGAGACATCGGGGAGCTGTTTTTT CASRGQGDIGELFF 14 TRBV2 TRBD1 TRBJ2-2 many
TGTGCCAGCAGTTCCAGACTAGCGGGACAAAGCACAGATACGCAGTATTTT CASSSRLAGQSTDTQYF 17 TRBV28 TRBD2 TRBJ2-3 -
TGTGCCAGCAGCTTAGTGGGCGGGGGTAGCAATCAGCCCCAGCATTTT CASSLVGGGSNQPQHF 16 TRBV7-2 - TRBJ1-5 -
TGCGCCAGCAGCAGGGGGGACTCCAGGAATGAGCAGTTCTTC CASSRGDSRNEQFF 14 TRBV5-1 - TRBJ2-1 many
TGTGCCAGCAGTTTATCTGGGGCCAACGTCCTGACTTTC CASSLSGANVLTF 13 TRBV28 - TRBJ2-6 -
TGTGCCAGCGACCCCCCGCCGGGGACGAACTCTGGGGCCAACGTCCTGACTTTC CASDPPPGTNSGANVLTF 18 TRBV27 - TRBJ2-6 few
TGCAGTGCCCCCACCGGGGGAAATACGCAGTATTTT CSAPTGGNTQYF 12 TRBV20-1 - TRBJ2-3 -
TGCGCCAGCAGCTTGGGGGTGAATGCGAATTCACCCCTCCACTTT CASSLGVNANSPLHF 15 TRBV5-1 - TRBJ1-6 many
TGTGCCAGCAGCCGCCTTGACACAGATACGCAGTATTTT CASSRLDTDTQYF 13 TRBV12-3/TRBV12-4 - TRBJ2-3 many
TGCAGTGCCCAGACAGGGGGTAACGACGAGCAGTACTTC CSAQTGGNDEQYF 13 TRBV20-1 TRBD1 TRBJ2-7 many
TGCAGTGCTAGAGATGCTAGCGGGGCGGATACGCAGTATTTT CSARDASGADTQYF 14 TRBV20-1 TRBD2 TRBJ2-3 -
TGCAGTGCTCCGACGGAAGGGGGTCAGCCCCAGCATTTT CSAPTEGGQPQHF 13 TRBV20-1 - TRBJ1-5 -
TGTGCCAGCAGCTTTCCAGGGGCTGGGGCCAACGTCCTGACTTTC CASSFPGAGANVLTF 15 TRBV5-6 - TRBJ2-6 many
TGCAGCGCCCAAAATGCGGTGGGAGAGACCCAGTACTTC CSAQNAVGETQYF 13 TRBV29-1 - TRBJ2-5 many
TGTGCCAGCAGTTTTCAGGTAGACAATGAGCAGTTCTTC CASSFQVDNEQFF 13 TRBV12-3/TRBV12-4 - TRBJ2-1 many
TGTGCCAGCAGCTTACAACTTCACGCGGATACGCAGTATTTT CASSLQLHADTQYF 14 TRBV11-2 - TRBJ2-3 many
TGTGCCGGGGGACAGAATAATTCACCCCTCCACTTT CAGGQNNSPLHF 12 TRBV28 TRBD1 TRBJ1-6 many
TGTGCCAGCAGTTTATATCAGGGTCAGGATCAGCCCCAGCATTTT CASSLYQGQDQPQHF 15 TRBV27 - TRBJ1-5 few
TGTGCCAGCACCCCACTGAGCAGATCAGGCTACACCTTC CASTPLSRSGYTF 13 TRBV7-9 - TRBJ1-2 many
TGTGCCAGCAGCCAAGTATCCGGGAGGGCCATGGCAGATACGCAGTATTTT CASSQVSGRAMADTQYF 17 TRBV3-1 TRBD2 TRBJ2-3 -
TGTGCCAGCAGTGGGACCGCAAGCAATCAGCCCCAGCATTTT CASSGTASNQPQHF 14 TRBV6-1 - TRBJ1-5 -
TGTGCCAGCGCCTCGGGGAGCGGGAATGTGGAGACCCAGTACTTC CASASGSGNVETQYF 15 TRBV5-4 TRBD2 TRBJ2-5 few
TGCGCCAGCAGCACCTCCGGGACAGGGGCGGCACCCCTCCACTTT CASSTSGTGAAPLHF 15 TRBV5-1 TRBD1 TRBJ1-6 many
TGTGCCAGCAGCCCTACTCCGGGACCACATGGCTACACCTTC CASSPTPGPHGYTF 14 TRBV6-5 - TRBJ1-2 -
TGTGCCAGCAGCTTAGACAGGGGGCACTACAATGAGCAGTTCTTC CASSLDRGHYNEQFF 15 TRBV7-2 TRBD1 TRBJ2-1 many